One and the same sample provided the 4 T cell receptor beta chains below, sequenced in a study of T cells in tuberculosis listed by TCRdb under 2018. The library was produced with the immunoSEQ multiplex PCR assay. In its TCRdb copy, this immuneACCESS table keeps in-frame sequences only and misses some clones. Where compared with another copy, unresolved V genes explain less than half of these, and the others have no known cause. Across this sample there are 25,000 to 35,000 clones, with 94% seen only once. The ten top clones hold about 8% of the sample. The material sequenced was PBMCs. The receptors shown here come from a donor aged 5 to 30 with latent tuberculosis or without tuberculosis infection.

CDR3 loop: CASSLRGGLSYEQYF. CDR3 DNA sequence: TGTGCCAGCAGTTTACGTGGGGGGTTATCCTACGAGCAGTACTTC. The V gene is TRBV27, the J gene TRBJ2-7; tentatively, D is TRBD2 (6 bases). The V gene lost 2 bases and the J gene lost 1 base, with 12 bases spanning the gap. Germline V gives CDR1 MNHEY, CDR2 SMNVEV (reference sequence). The CDR3 runs 15 residues.

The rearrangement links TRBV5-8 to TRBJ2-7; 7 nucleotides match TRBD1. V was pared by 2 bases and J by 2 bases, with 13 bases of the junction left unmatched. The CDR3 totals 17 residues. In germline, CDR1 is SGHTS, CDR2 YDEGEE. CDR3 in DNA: TGTGCCAGCAGCTTTAGAGGGGGCCTGAGGAGTCCCTACGAGCAGTACTTC. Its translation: CASSFRGGLRSPYEQYF.

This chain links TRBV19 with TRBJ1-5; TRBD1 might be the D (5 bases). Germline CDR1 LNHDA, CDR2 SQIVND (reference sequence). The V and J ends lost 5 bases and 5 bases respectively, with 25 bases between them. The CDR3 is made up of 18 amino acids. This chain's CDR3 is CASSPHGGLGRAHQPQHF. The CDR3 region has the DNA TGTGCCAGTAGTCCCCACGGAGGGTTGGGCAGGGCACATCAGCCCCAGCATTTT.

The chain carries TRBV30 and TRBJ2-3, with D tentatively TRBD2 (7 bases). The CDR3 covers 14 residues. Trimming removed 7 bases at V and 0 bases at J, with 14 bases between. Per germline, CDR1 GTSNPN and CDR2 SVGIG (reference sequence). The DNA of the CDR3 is TGTGCCTTGGGGGGGCTTTCTAGCACAGATACGCAGTATTTT. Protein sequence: CALGGLSSTDTQYF.